This T cell receptor beta chain comes out of a study of Ad26.COV2.S vaccination and SARS-CoV-2 variants. Study-wide context: Donor was in the COV1001 Ad26.COV2.S trial arm. Ad26.COV2.S shots went into the muscle once or twice, 56 days apart.

Comment on this clone: Antigen: not known.

Study results and caveats: The TCR-based breadth and depth measures might underestimate overall T cell responses.

Indicated treatment: 15 to 20 received Ad26.COV2.S at low or high dose, single or two shots; 5 received placebo; per-sample allocation not given. Day 63 following the first vaccine or placebo injection was when the samples were taken. Repertoires were generated with immunoSEQ multiplex PCR, while TCRdb's copy carries only in-frame clones and drops some. Of 350,000 to 400,000 clones listed, roughly nine tenths were seen once; the top ten hold 3.5%. This CDR3 is 16 amino acids long. CDR1 and CDR2 from the germline V gene are LNHDA and SQIVND (reference sequence). The germline V and J ends were trimmed by 6 bases and 0 bases, with 12 bases remaining between them.

This sequence was found in a person aged 18-65 years who received the Ad26.COV2.S COVID-19 vaccine or a placebo. The specimen comprised peripheral blood, sampled in a trial of Ad26.COV2.S vaccine versus placebo. J is TRBJ1-6 and V is TRBV19; tentatively, D is TRBD1 (6 bases). CDR3 DNA: TGTGCCAGTAGGGACAGTCTGAGCTCCTATAATTCACCCCTCCACTTT. This codes for CASRDSLSSYNSPLHF. The full variable domain, completed using reference TRBV19 and TRBJ1-6, is DGGITQSPKYLFRKEGQNVTLSCEQNLNHDAMYWYRQDPGQGLRLIYYSQIVNDFQKGDIAEGYSVSREKKESFPLTVTSAQKNPTAFYLCASRDSLSSYNSPLHFGNGTRLTVT.